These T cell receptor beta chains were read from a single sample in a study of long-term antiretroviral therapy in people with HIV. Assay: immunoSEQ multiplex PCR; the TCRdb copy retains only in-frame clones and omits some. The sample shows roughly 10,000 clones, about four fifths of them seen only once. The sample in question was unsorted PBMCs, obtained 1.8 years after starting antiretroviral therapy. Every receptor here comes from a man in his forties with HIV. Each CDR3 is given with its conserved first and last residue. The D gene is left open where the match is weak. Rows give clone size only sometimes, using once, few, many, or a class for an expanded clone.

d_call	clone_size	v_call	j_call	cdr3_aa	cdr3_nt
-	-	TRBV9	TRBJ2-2	CASSAETRARGTGELFF	TGTGCCAGCAGCGCGGAGACCCGGGCCAGGGGCACCGGGGAGCTGTTTTTT
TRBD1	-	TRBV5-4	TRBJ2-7	CASSSTGTPYEQYF	TGTGCCAGCAGCTCGACAGGGACCCCCTACGAGCAGTACTTC
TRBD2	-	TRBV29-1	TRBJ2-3	CSVTGGRSGTQYF	TGCAGCGTTACTGGCGGGAGGTCTGGTACGCAGTATTTT
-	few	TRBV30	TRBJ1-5	CAWSVMGAQPQHF	TGTGCCTGGAGTGTTATGGGGGCTCAGCCCCAGCATTTT
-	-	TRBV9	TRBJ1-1	CASSVDVHTEAFF	TGTGCCAGCAGCGTAGACGTGCACACTGAAGCTTTCTTT
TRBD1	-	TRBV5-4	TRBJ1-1	CASSRSQGAFGDTEAFF	TGTGCCAGCAGTCGTTCGCAGGGGGCATTTGGGGACACTGAAGCTTTCTTT
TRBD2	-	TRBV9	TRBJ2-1	CASSEGRGSYNEQFF	TGTGCCAGCAGCGAGGGGAGGGGCTCCTACAATGAGCAGTTCTTC
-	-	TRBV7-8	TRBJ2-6	CASSLRKPGSGANVLTF	TGTGCCAGCAGTCTCAGGAAGCCAGGCTCTGGGGCCAACGTCCTGACTTTC
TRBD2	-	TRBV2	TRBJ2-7	CASSGEASGIDSYEQYF	TGTGCCAGCAGTGGGGAGGCTAGCGGGATCGACTCCTACGAGCAGTACTTC
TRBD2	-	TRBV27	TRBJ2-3	CASSSSGIGYTQYF	TGTGCCAGCAGTTCTAGCGGGATAGGTTATACGCAGTATTTT
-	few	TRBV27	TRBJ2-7	CASSMHEQYF	TGTGCCAGCAGTATGCACGAGCAGTACTTC
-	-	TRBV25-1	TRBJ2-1	CASSESVRNPYNEQFF	TGTGCCAGCAGTGAATCCGTCCGTAACCCTTACAATGAGCAGTTCTTC
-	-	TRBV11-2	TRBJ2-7	CASSLVGVRSYEQYF	TGTGCCAGCAGCTTAGTGGGAGTCCGTTCCTACGAGCAGTACTTC
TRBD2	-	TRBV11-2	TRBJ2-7	CASSLGGTSGEQYF	TGTGCCAGCAGCTTAGGCGGGACTAGCGGCGAGCAGTACTTC
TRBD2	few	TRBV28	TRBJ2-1	CASSKLAGYNEQFF	TGTGCCAGCAGTAAATTAGCGGGATACAATGAGCAGTTCTTC
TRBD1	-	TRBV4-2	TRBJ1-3	CASLSDRAGNTIYF	TGTGCCAGCTTGTCGGACAGGGCCGGAAACACCATATATTTT
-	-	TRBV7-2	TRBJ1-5	CASSLSPNQPQHF	TGTGCCAGCAGCTTATCCCCCAATCAGCCCCAGCATTTT
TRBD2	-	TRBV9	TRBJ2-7	CASSVDGRLTYEQYF	TGTGCCAGCAGCGTAGACGGGAGGCTTACCTACGAGCAGTACTTC
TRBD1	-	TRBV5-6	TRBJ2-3	CASSSTARGTGGTDTQYF	TGTGCCAGCAGCTCAACCGCCCGTGGAACAGGGGGCACAGATACGCAGTATTTT
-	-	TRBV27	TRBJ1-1	CASSPRDSRQAFF	TGTGCCAGCAGTCCTCGAGACAGTCGACAAGCTTTCTTT
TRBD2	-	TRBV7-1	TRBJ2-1	CASSSGGTGAGTSGFHSSYNEQFF	TGTGCCAGCAGCTCCGGCGGGACAGGGGCGGGGACTAGCGGGTTCCATAGCTCCTACAATGAGCAGTTCTTC
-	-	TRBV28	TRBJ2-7	CASTTPTGMSYEQYF	TGTGCCAGCACCACTCCAACGGGGATGTCCTACGAGCAGTACTTC
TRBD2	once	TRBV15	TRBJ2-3	CATSSSSGRADTQYF	TGTGCCACCAGCAGTTCTAGCGGGAGGGCAGATACGCAGTATTTT
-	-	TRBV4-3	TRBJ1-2	CASSPRAGTAANYGYTF	TGCGCCAGCAGCCCCCGCGCCGGGACCGCAGCTAACTATGGCTACACCTTC
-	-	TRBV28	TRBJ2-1	CASTSRSYNEQFF	TGTGCCAGCACCTCCAGGAGCTACAATGAGCAGTTCTTC
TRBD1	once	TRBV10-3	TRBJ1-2	CAISGGTASTYGYTF	TGTGCCATCAGTGGAGGGACAGCCTCTACCTATGGCTACACCTTC
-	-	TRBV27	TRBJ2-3	CASSGGTDTQYF	TGTGCCAGCAGCGGAGGGACAGATACGCAGTATTTT
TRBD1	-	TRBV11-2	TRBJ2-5	CASSKDRGRETQYF	TGTGCCAGCAGCAAGGACAGGGGGCGGGAGACCCAGTACTTC
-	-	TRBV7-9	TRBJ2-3	CASSLGGTRSTDTQYF	TGTGCCAGCAGCTTAGGCGGTACGAGAAGCACAGATACGCAGTATTTT
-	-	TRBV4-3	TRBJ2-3	CASSQDRSTDTQYF	TGCGCCAGCAGCCAAGACCGTAGCACAGATACGCAGTATTTT
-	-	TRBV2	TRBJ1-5	CASSRQTSNQPQHF	TGTGCCAGCAGTCGTCAAACTAGCAATCAGCCCCAGCATTTT
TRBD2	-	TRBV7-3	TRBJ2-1	CASSLGISGYNEQFF	TGTGCCAGCAGCCTAGGAATTAGCGGGTACAATGAGCAGTTCTTC
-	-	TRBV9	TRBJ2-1	CASRLDDEQFF	TGTGCCAGCAGGCTAGATGATGAGCAGTTCTTC
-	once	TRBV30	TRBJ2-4	CAWSVWGIAKNIQYF	TGTGCCTGGAGTGTCTGGGGAATAGCCAAAAACATTCAGTACTTC
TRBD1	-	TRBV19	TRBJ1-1	CASSIGTGNTEAFF	TGTGCCAGTAGTATAGGGACAGGTAACACTGAAGCTTTCTTT
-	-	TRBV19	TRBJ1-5	CASSIEGGQGHQPQHF	TGTGCCAGTAGTATAGAGGGGGGGCAGGGACATCAGCCCCAGCATTTT
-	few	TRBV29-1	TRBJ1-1	CSVGHQTGTEAFF	TGCAGCGTTGGCCACCAGACGGGGACTGAAGCTTTCTTT
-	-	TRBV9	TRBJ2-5	CASSVAGDQETQYF	TGTGCCAGCAGCGTAGCGGGGGACCAAGAGACCCAGTACTTC
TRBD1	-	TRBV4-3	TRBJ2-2	CASSQDYRRGRNTGELFF	TGCGCCAGCAGCCAAGATTACCGCAGGGGGAGGAACACCGGGGAGCTGTTTTTT
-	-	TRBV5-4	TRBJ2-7	CASSLQASNYEQYF	TGTGCCAGCAGCTTGCAGGCATCCAACTACGAGCAGTACTTC
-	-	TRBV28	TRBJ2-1	CASSPMIDEQFF	TGTGCCAGCAGCCCTATGATCGATGAGCAGTTCTTC
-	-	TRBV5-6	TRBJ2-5	CASSLYTQETQYF	TGTGCCAGCAGCTTGTACACCCAAGAGACCCAGTACTTC
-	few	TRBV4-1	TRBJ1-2	CASSQDVGGYGYTF	TGCGCCAGCAGCCAAGATGTGGGGGGATATGGCTACACCTTC
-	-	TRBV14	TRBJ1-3	CASSQDSRPSGNTIYF	TGTGCCAGCAGCCAAGACTCCCGGCCCTCTGGAAACACCATATATTTT
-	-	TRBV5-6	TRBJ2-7	CASSVGVSMYEQYF	TGTGCCAGCAGCGTAGGGGTTAGTATGTACGAGCAGTACTTC
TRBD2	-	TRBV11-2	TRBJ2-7	CASSISGTSYEQYF	TGTGCCAGCAGCATATCCGGGACTAGTTACGAGCAGTACTTC
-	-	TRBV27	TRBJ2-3	CASSYTVADTQYF	TGTGCCAGCAGTTACACAGTGGCAGATACGCAGTATTTT
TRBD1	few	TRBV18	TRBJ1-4	CASSPLTITTGNEKLFF	TGTGCCAGCTCACCACTTACGATTACGACAGGGAATGAGAAACTGTTTTTT
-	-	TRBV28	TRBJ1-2	CASSLDVWDGYTF	TGTGCCAGCAGCCTCGATGTGTGGGATGGCTACACCTTC
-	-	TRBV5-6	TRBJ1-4	CASSLAGVPGVSEKLFF	TGTGCCAGCAGCTTGGCCGGAGTACCGGGGGTTAGCGAAAAACTGTTTTTT
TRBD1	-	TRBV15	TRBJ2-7	CATSRENTGTGHYEQYF	TGTGCCACCAGCAGAGAGAACACCGGGACAGGACACTACGAGCAGTACTTC
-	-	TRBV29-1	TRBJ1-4	CSAPLNTGSGSRGNEKLFF	TGCAGCGCCCCTTTAAATACAGGGAGTGGCTCGAGGGGTAATGAAAAACTGTTTTTT
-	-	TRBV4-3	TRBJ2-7	CASSVDGGGGKEQYF	TGCGCCAGCAGCGTCGACGGGGGAGGGGGTAAGGAGCAGTACTTC
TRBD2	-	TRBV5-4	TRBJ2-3	CASSWTSEGGTDTQYF	TGTGCCAGCAGCTGGACTAGCGAGGGGGGCACAGATACGCAGTATTTT